A selection of T cell receptor beta chains follows, all from one sample in a study of shared clonotypes between healthy human individuals. TCRdb's table, derived via immunoSEQ multiplex PCR, lists solely in-frame clones and lacks some. Counted here are more than 500,000 clones, roughly 95% occurring once; the ten biggest clones make up around 0.11%. Source material: naive CD8+ T cells sorted from blood. These receptors were obtained from a woman aged 25 to 39 in good health. CDR3s include the opening cysteine and the closing phenylalanine or tryptophan. Each record gives: CDR3 length, J gene, V gene, D gene, clone size, CDR3 protein, CDR3 DNA. D genes are given only for firm matches. Clone size appears in some rows only: once, few, many, or a class for an expanded clone.

16	TRBJ2-5	TRBV21-1	NA	NA	CASSIHIGPAEETQYF	TGTGCCAGCAGCATCCATATCGGCCCGGCGGAGGAGACCCAGTACTTC
14	TRBJ2-1	TRBV11-2	NA	NA	CASRAETGRDEQFF	TGTGCCTCACGGGCCGAGACAGGGAGGGATGAGCAGTTCTTC
14	TRBJ1-1	TRBV30	NA	NA	CACPRARWDTEAFF	TGTGCCTGTCCCCGGGCCCGCTGGGACACTGAAGCTTTCTTT
21	TRBJ2-1	TRBV10-2	TRBD2	once	CASSATGEYSGRWASYNEQFF	TGCGCCAGCAGCGCAACAGGGGAATATAGCGGGAGATGGGCGTCCTACAATGAGCAGTTCTTC
14	TRBJ2-1	TRBV27	TRBD1	NA	CASSYGRGNNEQFF	TGTGCCAGCAGTTATGGCAGGGGGAACAATGAGCAGTTCTTC
13	TRBJ2-3	TRBV11-2	NA	NA	CASSPGLGGTQYF	TGTGCCAGCAGCCCAGGACTGGGAGGTACGCAGTATTTT
16	TRBJ2-1	TRBV30	TRBD2	NA	CAWSETGTSSGNEQFF	TGTGCCTGGAGTGAAACCGGGACTAGCTCTGGCAATGAGCAGTTCTTC
13	TRBJ1-2	TRBV27	TRBD1	NA	CASSDRGNYGYTF	TGTGCCAGCAGTGACAGGGGTAACTATGGCTACACCTTC
13	TRBJ2-5	TRBV6-5	NA	NA	CASSYAGPETQYF	TGTGCCAGCAGTTACGCTGGTCCGGAGACCCAGTACTTC
15	TRBJ1-1	TRBV6-6	NA	NA	CASSTLGAGNTEAFF	TGTGCCAGCAGCACCCTAGGGGCAGGGAACACTGAAGCTTTCTTT
17	TRBJ2-7	TRBV13	TRBD2	once	CASSLVGSGRPYDEQYF	TGTGCCAGCAGCTTAGTCGGTAGCGGGAGGCCCTACGACGAGCAGTACTTC
16	TRBJ1-5	TRBV27	NA	NA	CASSPSSGQVGQPQHF	TGTGCCAGCAGTCCTTCAAGCGGCCAGGTAGGTCAGCCCCAGCATTTT
12	TRBJ2-5	TRBV29-1	NA	NA	CSVRGGQETQYF	TGCAGCGTTCGAGGGGGGCAAGAGACCCAGTACTTC
14	TRBJ2-7	TRBV2	NA	NA	CASSVDGSLDEQYF	TGTGCCAGCAGTGTGGACGGTAGTCTCGACGAGCAGTACTTC
15	TRBJ2-7	TRBV4-1	NA	NA	CASSQGIPPVYEQYF	TGCGCCAGCAGCCAAGGAATCCCCCCCGTCTACGAGCAGTACTTC
16	TRBJ2-3	TRBV7-8	NA	NA	CASSLIYIGPTTDQYF	TGTGCCAGCAGCTTAATCTATATTGGGCCAACCACCGACCAGTATTTT
17	TRBJ2-3	TRBV28	TRBD2	NA	CASHPTSGRALGDTQYF	TGTGCCAGCCACCCCACTAGCGGGAGGGCCTTGGGAGATACGCAGTATTTT
11	TRBJ2-1	TRBV9	NA	NA	CASSAGDEQFF	TGTGCCAGCAGCGCCGGCGATGAGCAGTTCTTC
14	TRBJ1-5	TRBV27	NA	NA	CASSLGTGNQPQHF	TGTGCCAGCAGTTTAGGGACGGGGAATCAGCCCCAGCATTTT
15	TRBJ2-7	TRBV11-3	NA	NA	CASSEGVGASYEQYF	TGTGCCAGCAGCGAAGGGGTGGGGGCTTCCTACGAGCAGTACTTC
14	TRBJ2-7	TRBV11-2	NA	NA	CASSLGGQGYEQYF	TGTGCCAGCAGCTTAGGAGGACAAGGCTACGAGCAGTACTTC
15	TRBJ2-7	TRBV27	NA	NA	CASSSPRGDAYEQYF	TGTGCCAGCAGTTCCCCCAGGGGGGACGCCTACGAGCAGTACTTC
15	TRBJ2-7	TRBV5-6	TRBD2	NA	CASSLALAGAEEQYF	TGTGCCAGCAGCTTGGCCCTAGCGGGAGCGGAAGAGCAGTACTTC
17	TRBJ1-1	TRBV7-6	NA	once	CASSLTTGPRGWTEAFF	TGTGCCAGCAGCTTAACAACGGGACCCCGAGGTTGGACTGAAGCTTTCTTT
17	TRBJ2-1	TRBV10-2	TRBD2	once	CASSETTSGSSDNEQFF	TGCGCCAGCAGTGAGACAACTAGCGGGAGCTCTGACAATGAGCAGTTCTTC
15	TRBJ1-2	TRBV27	NA	NA	CASSLSGGRSYGYTF	TGTGCCAGCAGTTTATCCGGGGGACGGTCCTATGGCTACACCTTC
15	TRBJ1-1	TRBV4-1	NA	NA	CASSYTPGESTEAFF	TGCGCCAGCAGCTACACCCCAGGGGAGAGCACTGAAGCTTTCTTT
15	TRBJ2-4	TRBV28	NA	NA	CASSLDTGEGNIQYF	TGTGCCAGCAGTCTAGACACAGGGGAGGGAAACATTCAGTACTTC
14	TRBJ2-5	TRBV7-9	TRBD2	NA	CASSLVLAVETQYF	TGTGCCAGCAGCTTAGTTCTAGCGGTAGAGACCCAGTACTTC